The source of this TCR beta chain is a study of vaccination and CD4 T cells after COVID-19. Study as a whole: Participants were given two doses of BNT162b2 or mRNA-1273 vaccine. Once diagnosed, patients had post-COVID samples drawn a median about 100 days later (range 35 to 161).

TCRdb re-called the PCR reads with MiXCR, one entry per CDR3 protein. This sample has 20,000 to 25,000 distinct CDR3 sequences; about three fifths occur once, and the top ten carry about 0.89%. The sample here was CD4+ T cells from blood, taken before SARS-CoV-2 vaccination. This clonotype was obtained from a human donor who had recovered from COVID-19.

As DNA, the CDR3 is TGTGCCAGCAGTCGACAGGGGTGGGATGGCTACACCTTC. This sequence encodes CASSRQGWDGYTF. The chain combines TRBV28 with TRBJ1-2, with 8 positions matching TRBD1. The length of the CDR3 is 13 residues. J lost 6 bases, V lost 5 bases, and 5 bases had no gene match. Germline lookup yields CDR1 MDHEN and CDR2 SYDVKM.